Listed here are 2 T cell receptor beta chains from one sample, sequenced in a study of blood T cell repertoires in COVID-19. Here immunoSEQ multiplex PCR was the method, and the copy in TCRdb shows in-frame clones only, minus some. This table has about 98,000 clones, 81% appearing once. The material sequenced was peripheral blood. These receptors were taken from a woman of 80 years or more with acute or convalescent COVID-19.

The chain combines TRBV5-4 with TRBJ2-5; 8 bases line up with TRBD1. The CDR3 loop spans 17 amino acids. Unmatched junction bases numbered 12, after V lost 0 bases and J lost 5 bases. The V gene's germline CDR1 is SGHNT and CDR2 YYREEE (reference sequence). The CDR3 reads CASSLVLGQGAMETQYF. CDR3 coding DNA: TGTGCCAGCAGCTTGGTACTGGGCCAGGGGGCCATGGAGACCCAGTACTTC.

This clone was picked up one time. The V and J genes are TRBV19 and TRBJ1-2; no firm D call. Germline lookup yields CDR1 LNHDA and CDR2 SQIVND (reference sequence). The V and J ends lost 0 bases and 4 bases respectively, with 12 bases between them. The CDR3 spans 15 residues. CDR3 sequence reads: CASSIDGSATYGYTF. The DNA of the CDR3 is TGTGCCAGTAGTATAGATGGCAGTGCCACCTATGGCTACACCTTC.